What follows describes a single T cell receptor (beta chain). Researchers ran the PCR with 60 Vbeta and 13 Jbeta primers. Data came from immunoSEQ multiplex PCR; TCRdb stores just in-frame clones and leaves some out. The table has approximately 150,000 clones, around 80% seen once. These data are taken from a study of cytomegalovirus exposure and HLA in healthy donors. This CDR3 spans 16 amino acids. Germline CDR1 reads SGDLS; CDR2 reads YYNGEE. The J segment lost 0 bases and the V segment lost 3 bases, leaving 5 bases of the junction unmatched. Sample: PBMCs. The sequence was obtained from a man aged 30 to 39 in good health and CMV-seropositive. V and J are TRBV9 and TRBJ2-3, with 9 nucleotides matching TRBD1. CDR3 sequence: CASSAHRGQSTDTQYF. As DNA, the CDR3 is TGTGCCAGCAGCGCTCACAGGGGGCAAAGCACAGATACGCAGTATTTT.